This T cell receptor (beta chain) originates from a study of T cell clonality in common variable immunodeficiency. Study-level findings and limits: Repertoire-complication correlations in CVID were limited by patient heterogeneity. Fewer deletions and N-nucleotide insertions were reportedly seen in common variable immunodeficiency TCR beta sequences.

The germline V and J ends were trimmed by 5 bases and 4 bases, with 14 bases remaining between them. The CDR3 runs to 14 residues. CDR1 is SGHVS, CDR2 FNYEAQ, per germline. This clone was seen a handful of times. Its antigen is unidentified. The read finishes 3 residues shy of the CDR3 end, and the germline J gene is used to complete it. The repertoire was sequenced with immunoSEQ multiplex PCR; TCRdb's copy has only in-frame clones and lacks some. The table records 10,000 to 12,000 clones without singletons, the ten largest covering approximately 5.7%. Sequenced sample: peripheral blood mononuclear cells. The source is a human donor with common variable immunodeficiency. This sequence joins TRBV7-6 and TRBJ1-2; D perhaps matches TRBD1 (6 bases). The chain's CDR3 is CASSLRQVVYGYTF. CDR3 bases read: TGTGCCAGCAGCCTACGACAGGTTGTCTATGGC.